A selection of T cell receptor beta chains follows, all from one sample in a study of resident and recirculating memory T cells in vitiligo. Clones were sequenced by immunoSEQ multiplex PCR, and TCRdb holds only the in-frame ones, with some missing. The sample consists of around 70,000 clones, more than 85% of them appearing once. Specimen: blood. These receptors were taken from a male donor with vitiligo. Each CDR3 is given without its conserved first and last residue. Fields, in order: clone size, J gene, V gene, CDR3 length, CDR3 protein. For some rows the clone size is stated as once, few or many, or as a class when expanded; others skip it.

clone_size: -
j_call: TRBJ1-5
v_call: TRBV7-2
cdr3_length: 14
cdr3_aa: ASSLVAVDSNQPQH

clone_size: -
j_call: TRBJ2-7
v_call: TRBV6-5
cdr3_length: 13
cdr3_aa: ASRNTGTGLYEQY

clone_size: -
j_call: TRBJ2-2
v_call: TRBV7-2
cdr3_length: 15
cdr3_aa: ASSLGKGAVNTGELF

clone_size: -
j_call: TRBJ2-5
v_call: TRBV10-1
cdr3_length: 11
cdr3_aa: ASSVDRDETQY

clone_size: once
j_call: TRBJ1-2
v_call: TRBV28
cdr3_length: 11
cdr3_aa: ASSLRGSYGYT

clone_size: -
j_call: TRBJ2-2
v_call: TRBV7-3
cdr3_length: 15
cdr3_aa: ASSKTSGGPNTGELF

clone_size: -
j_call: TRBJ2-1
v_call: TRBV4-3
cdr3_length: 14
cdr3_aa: ASSRRRGTSYNEQF

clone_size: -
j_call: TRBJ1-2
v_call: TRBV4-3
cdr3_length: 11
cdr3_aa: ASSQDEQGGYT

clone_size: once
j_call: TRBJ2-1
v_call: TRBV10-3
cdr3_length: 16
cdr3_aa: AISESTSGGARDNEQF

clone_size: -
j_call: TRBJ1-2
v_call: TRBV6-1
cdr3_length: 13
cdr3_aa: ASSGGDRGTYGYT

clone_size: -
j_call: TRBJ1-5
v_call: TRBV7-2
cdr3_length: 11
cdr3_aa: ASSLEGDQPQH

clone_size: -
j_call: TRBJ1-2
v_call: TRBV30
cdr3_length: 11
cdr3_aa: ACVQGAGTGYT

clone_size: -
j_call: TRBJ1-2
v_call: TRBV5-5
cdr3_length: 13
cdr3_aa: ASSLLDRGGKGYT

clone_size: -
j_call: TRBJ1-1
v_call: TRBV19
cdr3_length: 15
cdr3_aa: ASSDRTAEFPNTEAF

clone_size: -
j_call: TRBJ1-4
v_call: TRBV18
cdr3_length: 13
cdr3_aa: ASSPRQGSGEKLF

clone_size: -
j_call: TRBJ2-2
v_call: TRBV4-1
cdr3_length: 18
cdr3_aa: ASSSTRGDYRHRNTGELF

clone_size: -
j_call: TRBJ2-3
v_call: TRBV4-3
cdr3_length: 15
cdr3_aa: ASSPRKAMREGGTQY

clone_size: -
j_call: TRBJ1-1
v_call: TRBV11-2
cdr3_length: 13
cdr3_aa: ASSLADSPQVGAF

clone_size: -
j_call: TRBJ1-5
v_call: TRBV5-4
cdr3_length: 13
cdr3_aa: ASSPDRGSNQPQH

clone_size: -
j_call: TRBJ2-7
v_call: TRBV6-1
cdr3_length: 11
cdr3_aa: ASLGDSSYEQY

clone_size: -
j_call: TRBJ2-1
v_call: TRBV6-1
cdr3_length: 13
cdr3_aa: ASRGETGGYNEQF

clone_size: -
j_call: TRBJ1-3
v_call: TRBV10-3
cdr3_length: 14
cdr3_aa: ATGDQGARDGNTIY

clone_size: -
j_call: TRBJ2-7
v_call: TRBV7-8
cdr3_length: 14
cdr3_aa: ASSLERAGGSYEQY

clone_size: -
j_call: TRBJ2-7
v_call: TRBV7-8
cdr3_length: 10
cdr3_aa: ASSSSPYEQY

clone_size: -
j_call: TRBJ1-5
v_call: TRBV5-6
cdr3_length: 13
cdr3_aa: ASSLRTGGNQPQH

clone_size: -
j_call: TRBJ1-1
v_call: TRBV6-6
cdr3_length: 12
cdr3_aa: ASIRDRGYTEAF

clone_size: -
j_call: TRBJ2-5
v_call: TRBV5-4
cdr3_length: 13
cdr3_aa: ASSFTGVRGETQY

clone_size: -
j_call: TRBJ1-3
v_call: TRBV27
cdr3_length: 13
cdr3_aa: ASRRQGSSGNTIY

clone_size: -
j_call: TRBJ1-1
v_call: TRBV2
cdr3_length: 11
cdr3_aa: ASSERVTTEAF

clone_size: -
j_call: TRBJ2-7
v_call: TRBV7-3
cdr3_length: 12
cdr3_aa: ASSLSPGSYEQY

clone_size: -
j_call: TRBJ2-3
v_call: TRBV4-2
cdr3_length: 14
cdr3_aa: ASSQDYGGASDTQY

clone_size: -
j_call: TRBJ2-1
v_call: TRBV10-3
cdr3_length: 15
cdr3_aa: AISESASGGHGDEQF

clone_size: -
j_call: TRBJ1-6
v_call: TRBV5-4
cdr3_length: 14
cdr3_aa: ASSASGQGYNSPLH

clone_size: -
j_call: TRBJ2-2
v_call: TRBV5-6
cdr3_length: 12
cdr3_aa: ASRMSGGAGELF

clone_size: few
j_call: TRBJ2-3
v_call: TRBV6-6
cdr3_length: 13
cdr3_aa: ASSYFSGGTDTQY